This entry describes one T cell receptor beta chain. What it binds is unknown. Clones were sequenced by immunoSEQ multiplex PCR, and TCRdb holds only the in-frame ones, with some missing. The table includes under 100,000 clones, roughly 80% detected once. The germline gives CDR1 LGHNA, CDR2 YSLEER. V shed 0 bases, J shed 5 bases, and the junction held 17 bases outside the gene matches. CDR3 length equals 19 residues. The sample belongs to a study of OX40 agonist ivuxolimab in advanced cancers. General observations from the study: Expanded clones were, on average, more numerous among CD8+ T cells than CD4+.

V usage is TRBV4-3 and J usage is TRBJ2-5, with 8 positions matching TRBD2. This receptor was identified in an adult with an advanced solid tumor such as melanoma, head and neck, liver or kidney cancer. This material consisted of CD4+ or CD8+ T cells sorted from blood, taken in a trial of the OX40 agonist ivuxolimab. CDR3 loop: CASSQDIPSVTSGQETQYF. The CDR3 DNA reads TGCGCCAGCAGCCAAGATATCCCCTCCGTTACTAGCGGTCAGGAGACCCAGTACTTC.